This T cell receptor beta chain was found in a study of blood T cell repertoires in COVID-19. About the study: Samples representing acute and convalescent COVID-19 were sourced from the United States, Italy and Spain. From T cells, B-cell-depleted T cells, or PBMCs came the material, which was cDNA or gDNA.

CDR1 is LGHDT and CDR2 is YNNKEL in the germline V gene (reference sequence). CDR3 size: 13 residues. Between the trimmed V and J ends, which lost 6 bases and 5 bases, there was a span of 13 bases. In the source study's methods: For nucleated cells, counts were estimated from reference gene primer amplification. TCRdb's copy holds only in-frame clones and misses some; the assay was immunoSEQ multiplex PCR. D and trimming come from the DNA, and the V and J calls and clone size come from that table. The profile shows about 110,000 clones, roughly 80% of them singletons. This chain uses TRBV3-1 (or the pseudogene TRBV3-2) with TRBJ2-5, with D unresolved. The sequence derives from a man aged 70-80 years with active or convalescent COVID-19. Sample: peripheral blood. The CDR3 bases are TGTGCCAGCAGATTAGAGAAGAGGGAGACCCAGTACTTC. Translation gives CASRLEKRETQYF.